This passage covers 17 T cell receptor beta chains from one sample sequenced in a study of long-term antiretroviral therapy in people with HIV. They ran version v3.0 of the immunoSEQ assay at survey level. Sequenced by immunoSEQ multiplex PCR; TCRdb stores in-frame clones only, minus some. The profile covers 17,000 or so clones, with 80% to 90% appearing a single time and approximately 9.5% taken by the ten largest. Sequenced here: unsorted PBMCs, sampled 0.3 years after starting antiretroviral therapy. The receptors come from a man between 18 and 35 years old with HIV.

A few counts support this clone. The chain links TRBV28 to TRBJ2-7; D possibly matches TRBD1 or TRBD2 (5 bases each). Germline-derived CDR1 and CDR2 are MDHEN and SYDVKM. This CDR3 contains 11 residues. Between the trimmed V and J ends, which lost 3 bases and 8 bases, there was a span of 8 bases. CDR3 DNA sequence: TGTGCCAGCAGTTTTTCGGGACAGCAGTACTTC. This sequence encodes CASSFSGQQYF.

The chain carries TRBV28 and TRBJ1-6; D unresolved. The CDR3 consists of 13 residues. CDR1 MDHEN and CDR2 SYDVKM come from the germline V gene. V lost 2 bases to trimming and J lost 4 bases, with 3 bases between them. The CDR3 loop reads CASSLPYNSPLHF. Here the CDR3 DNA reads TGTGCCAGCAGTTTACCTTATAATTCACCCCTCCACTTT. Based on the CDR3 plus reference TRBV28 and TRBJ1-6, the full variable domain is DVKVTQSSRYLVKRTGEKVFLECVQDMDHENMFWYRQDPGLGLRLIYFSYDVKMKEKGDIPEGYSVSREKKERFSLILESASTNQTSMYLCASSLPYNSPLHFGNGTRLTVT.

A few counts support this clone. The rearrangement links TRBV28 to TRBJ1-2; 9 positions agree with TRBD1. The junction had 8 bases not matched to a gene; V was cut back by 7 bases and J by 5 bases. The CDR3 totals 14 residues. Germline values: CDR1 MDHEN, CDR2 SYDVKM. In nucleotides, the CDR3 is TGTGCCAGCAACCCCACAGGGGGCAGTTATGGCTACACCTTC. As protein: CASNPTGGSYGYTF.

This clone came up once. V gene TRBV27 combines with J gene TRBJ1-6, with D possibly TRBD1 on 5 matching bases. Germline V lookup: CDR1 MNHEY, CDR2 SMNVEV (reference sequence). The CDR3 is 15 amino acids. Trimming removed 6 bases at V and 9 bases at J, with 18 bases between. CDR3 residues: CASSSPPGLSSPLHF. DNA for the CDR3: TGTGCCAGCAGCTCCCCCCCGGGGCTGAGTTCACCCCTCCACTTT.

This clone appeared a few times. The chain uses TRBV13 and TRBJ1-2; D gene uncertain. The length of the CDR3 is 14 residues. V shed 4 bases and J shed 5 bases, with 14 bases lying between them. Germline V gene data show CDR1 as PRHDT and CDR2 as FYEKMQ (reference sequence). CDR3 DNA sequence: TGTGCCAGCAGCTCCCGGGTTGTCGAATATGGCTACACCTTC. Translation gives CASSSRVVEYGYTF.

This rearrangement joins TRBV5-5 to TRBJ2-3, with TRBD2 matching 8 bases. Germline CDR1 SGHKS, CDR2 YYEKEE (reference sequence). The CDR3 has 15 amino acids. The trim removed 4 bases at V and 9 bases at J, leaving 13 bases unmatched. In DNA form, the CDR3 reads TGTGCCAGCAGCCTCGGGAGGGACCCAGCGTTGACGCAGTATTTT. Protein sequence: CASSLGRDPALTQYF. Supplemented by reference TRBV5-5 and TRBJ2-3, the full variable domain reads DAGVTQSPTHLIKTRGQQVTLRCSPISGHKSVSWYQQVLGQGPQFIFQYYEKEERGRGNFPDRFSARQFPNYSSELNVNALLLGDSALYLCASSLGRDPALTQYFGPGTRLTVL.

This rearrangement joins TRBV7-3 to TRBJ2-3, with a weak D call TRBD2 (6 bases). Looked up from germline, CDR1 is SGHTA and CDR2 is FQGTGA. The CDR3 covers 15 residues. V was clipped by 4 bases and J by 9 bases, with 20 bases between them. CDR3 region: CASSSQNKTRGTQYF. CDR3 in DNA: TGTGCCAGCAGCTCGCAAAACAAGACTAGAGGGACGCAGTATTTT.

The chain couples TRBV5-1 to TRBJ1-1; D perhaps matches TRBD1 (6 bases). CDR3 length: 13 amino acids. Germline values: CDR1 SGHRS, CDR2 YFSETQ. The V gene lost 4 bases and the J gene lost 8 bases, with 15 bases spanning the gap. In nucleotides, the CDR3 is TGCGCCAGCAGCGGGGGGGGGCAGCCAGAAGCTTTCTTT. Protein sequence: CASSGGGQPEAFF.

V and J are TRBV5-8 and TRBJ2-7, with 7 bases lining up with TRBD1. Germline V CDR1 and CDR2: SGHTS, YDEGEE. V lost 4 bases to trimming and J lost 4 bases; unmatched junction nucleotides: 8. The CDR3 is 14 amino acids. This CDR3 is CASSPEGGLYEQYF. CDR3 DNA: TGTGCCAGCAGCCCGGAAGGGGGCCTTTACGAGCAGTACTTC.

This clone has only one observation. The rearrangement links TRBV30 to TRBJ1-1; TRBD1 aligns across 7 bases. The CDR3 extends over 13 amino acids. The trim removed 5 bases at V and 4 bases at J, leaving 7 bases unmatched. Germline-derived CDR1 and CDR2 are GTSNPN and SVGIG (reference sequence). The CDR3 DNA reads as TGTGCCTGGGGCCAGGGGGGGGGCACTGAAGCTTTCTTT. Amino acids: CAWGQGGGTEAFF.

The chain recombines TRBV7-9 with TRBJ1-1; D is unresolved. Trimming cost V 4 bases and J 1 base, with 13 bases left between them. Germline V gene data show CDR1 as SEHNR and CDR2 as FQNEAQ (reference sequence). The CDR3 loop spans 15 amino acids. CDR3 residues: CASSSYDIPNTEAFF. DNA of the CDR3: TGTGCCAGCAGCTCATATGACATTCCGAACACTGAAGCTTTCTTT.

The V gene is TRBV6-1, the J gene TRBJ1-5; D gene unclear. Between the trimmed V and J ends, which lost 1 base and 3 bases, there was a span of 10 bases. This CDR3 has 15 residues. Germline values: CDR1 MNHNS, CDR2 SASEGT. The CDR3 is CASSEVGPSNQPQHF. In DNA form, the CDR3 reads TGTGCCAGCAGTGAAGTGGGCCCCTCCAATCAGCCCCAGCATTTT.

J is TRBJ2-3 and V is TRBV9; 11 bases line up with TRBD1. V dropped 0 bases and J dropped 3; count of bases not matched to a gene: 3. CDR1 is SGDLS, CDR2 YYNGEE, per germline. The CDR3 totals 16 residues. The CDR3: CASSVDRDRGTDTQYF. The CDR3, as DNA: TGTGCCAGCAGCGTAGACCGGGACAGGGGGACAGATACGCAGTATTTT.

This chain joins TRBV6-1 and TRBJ2-4; 10 bases fit TRBD1. The V gene end was trimmed by 2 bases and the J gene end by 0 bases; junction bases not matched to a gene: 16. This CDR3 contains 21 residues. Per the germline V gene, CDR1 is MNHNS and CDR2 is SASEGT. The CDR3 loop reads CASSEKEGAGTGALAKNIQYF. The CDR3 DNA follows: TGTGCCAGCAGTGAAAAGGAGGGGGCCGGGACAGGGGCGCTAGCCAAAAACATTCAGTACTTC.

The V call is TRBV5-4, the J call TRBJ2-7, with D perhaps TRBD2 (6 bases). The CDR3 sequence is 13 residues long. The V gene's germline CDR1 is SGHNT and CDR2 YYREEE (reference sequence). V was clipped by 0 bases and J by 4 bases, with 8 bases between them. CDR3: CASSLGLGYEQYV. DNA of the CDR3: TGTGCCAGCAGCTTGGGACTAGGGTACGAGCAGTACGTC.

The rearrangement links TRBV4-1 to TRBJ2-1; D not resolved. V lost 3 bases and J 2 bases, leaving 11 bases between the germline ends. CDR3 length: 15 residues. Looked up from germline, CDR1 is MGHRA and CDR2 is YSYEKL. CDR3 DNA: TGCGCCAGCAGCCATCAAAGTGACCCCTACAATGAGCAGTTCTTC. This sequence encodes CASSHQSDPYNEQFF.

The gene calls are TRBV5-6 and TRBJ2-5; 7 bases fit TRBD1. J gave up 4 bases and V 3 bases, and 6 bases lay outside the gene matches. The CDR3 has 14 residues. The germline CDR1 and CDR2 sequences are SGHDT and YYEEEE. The CDR3 region is CASSSTGVGETQYF. The CDR3 nucleotides are TGTGCCAGCAGCTCCACAGGGGTAGGAGAGACCCAGTACTTC.